The sequence of this TCR beta chain was determined in a study of memory CD4+ T cells and cytomegalovirus serostatus. Single viable CD3+CD4+CD8-CD45RO+ cells were sorted as the memory CD4+ T cells. TCRdb's table, derived via immunoSEQ multiplex PCR, lists solely in-frame clones and lacks some. The sample has 55,000 to 80,000 clones; about three quarters are singletons. V was trimmed by 6 bases and J by 1 base, leaving 13 bases between them. The CDR3 length is 14 residues. CDR1 is SGHRS and CDR2 is YFSETQ in the germline V gene. About this clone: No antigen is known for it.

Regarding the study as a whole: The CMV-associated TCR signature appears largely within the CD4+ memory repertoire.

This rearrangement joins TRBV5-1 to TRBJ1-1, with D perhaps matching TRBD1 (5 bases). Sample: memory CD4+ T cells from blood. The TCR was taken from an adult in good health and CMV-seropositive. The CDR3 DNA follows: TGCGCCAGCAAGCAGGGAAGGGGGAACACTGAAGCTTTCTTT. Translating gives CASKQGRGNTEAFF.